These 14 T cell receptor beta chains came from one sample sequenced in a study of tumor-infiltrating lymphocytes in primary liver carcinoma. In addition to blood RNA drawn from unsorted whole blood, germline DNA was extracted. TCR beta cDNA came from about 470 ng total RNA, primed with a constant-region primer. Researchers made the TCR beta libraries by running three nested multiplex PCR rounds with slightly modified ARM-PCR. PCR rounds one and two used TRBV1-TRBV30 forward primers with a C-beta reverse primer for roughly 9 cycles each. TCRdb re-called the multiplex PCR reads with MiXCR, one entry per CDR3 protein. Of around 330,000 distinct CDR3 sequences in the sample, 45% to 70% are singletons; the top ten hold 15% to 20%. Sequenced input: peripheral blood. The source is a woman aged 30 to 39 with primary liver carcinoma and hepatitis B virus infection.

As for this clonotype: A clone one base away is much larger, so this may be a read error. This chain uses TRBV12-3 or TRBV12-4 with TRBJ1-1; D gene ambiguous. V lost 2 bases and J 10 bases, leaving 11 bases between the germline ends. CDR3 length: 12 residues. The CDR3 nucleotides are TGTGCCAGCAGTTTATTACTCTCGGGAGCTTTCTTT. Encoded protein: CASSLLLSGAFF.

The chain combines TRBV11-1 with TRBJ2-7, with TRBD2 matching 8 bases. The V gene end was trimmed by 7 bases and the J gene end by 0 bases; junction bases not matched to a gene: 11. The germline gives CDR1 SGHAT, CDR2 FQDESV (reference sequence). The CDR3 contains 16 residues. The CDR3 loop is CASNSISGASSYEQYF. CDR3 in DNA: TGTGCCAGCAACTCAATTAGCGGGGCTAGCTCCTACGAGCAGTACTTC.

Only a few counts were recorded for this clonotype. The chain joins TRBV5-1 to TRBJ2-2; 12 nucleotides agree with TRBD2. With V trimmed by 3 bases and J by 7 bases, 7 bases remained unmatched. Per germline, CDR1 SGHRS and CDR2 YFSETQ. CDR3 length: 16 amino acids. The CDR3 coding sequence is TGCGCCAGCAGCTCTCGACTAGCGGGAGCGGTCGGGGAGCTGTTTTTT. This translates into CASSSRLAGAVGELFF.

This clonotype was seen repeatedly, ten times or more. V gene TRBV12-3 or TRBV12-4 combines with J gene TRBJ2-3; TRBD2 aligns across 15 bases. After removal of 4 bases from V and 10 bases from J, the junction contained 9 bases not matched to a gene. The CDR3 contains 16 residues. The CDR3 spells CASSSRTSGRALAQYF. CDR3 sequence (DNA): TGTGCCAGCAGTTCGCGGACTAGCGGGAGGGCCTTAGCGCAGTATTTT.

The chain is built from TRBV5-5 and TRBJ2-1; 8 bases agree with TRBD1. CDR1 and CDR2 (germline): SGHKS, YYEKEE (reference sequence). The CDR3 loop spans 15 amino acids. V shed 4 bases, J shed 2 bases, and the junction held 5 bases outside the gene matches. The chain's CDR3 is CASSPGTGPYNEQFF. The CDR3 DNA reads TGTGCCAGCAGCCCAGGGACAGGTCCCTACAATGAGCAGTTCTTC.

The chain couples TRBV11-2 to TRBJ2-1; D ambiguous. CDR1 SGHAT and CDR2 FQNNGV come from the germline V gene. Trimming took 7 bases from V and 16 from J, leaving 17 bases between them. The CDR3 contains 11 residues. DNA of the CDR3: TGTGCCAGCACCTATTATGGTGGGCACTTCTTC. The encoded protein is CASTYYGGHFF.

This clonotype was recorded at least ten times. The chain couples TRBV6-6 to TRBJ2-5; 7 bases agree with TRBD1. V lost 8 bases and J lost 3; bases outside the gene matches: 6. The CDR3 extends over 13 amino acids. Germline CDR1 reads MNHNY; CDR2 reads SVGAGI (reference sequence). This CDR3 is CASAGTAEETQYF. CDR3 nucleotide sequence: TGTGCCAGCGCCGGGACAGCCGAAGAGACCCAGTACTTC.

This clonotype is a singleton in its sample. This may arise from a read error, as a much more abundant clone is one base away. CDR3 region: CASSLGPPGSERYF. CDR3 DNA sequence: TGTGCCAGCAGCTTGGGACCTCCCGGGTCCGAGCGGTACTTC. V and J are TRBV5-4 and TRBJ2-7; D is ambiguous. The germline CDR1 and CDR2 sequences are SGHNT and YYREEE (reference sequence). The CDR3 consists of 14 residues.

About this clonotype: The final CDR3 position lacks the conserved phenylalanine or tryptophan, pointing to a likely read error. CDR3 sequence (DNA): TGTGCCAGCAGTTACGGGAGTGGCCCACGGAATGAGCAGTTCTCC. Translating gives CASSYGSGPRNEQFS. V and J are TRBV6-5 and TRBJ2-1, with D perhaps matching TRBD2 (5 bases). The germline gives CDR1 MNHEY, CDR2 SVGAGI. V lost 2 bases and J 7 bases, leaving 15 bases between the germline ends. The CDR3 covers 15 residues.

This clonotype was observed many times. The rearrangement uses TRBV6-5 and TRBJ1-5, with 7 bases aligning to TRBD1. With V trimmed by 2 bases and J by 6 bases, 1 base remained unmatched. Looked up from germline, CDR1 is MNHEY and CDR2 is SVGAGI. CDR3 length: 13 residues. The CDR3 nucleotides read TGTGCCAGCAGTTACGACAGGGCTCAGCCCCAGCATTTT. Amino acid sequence: CASSYDRAQPQHF.

The sample holds a few counts of this clonotype. One end of the junction is discordant with germline, which a read error may explain. The chain joins TRBV5-6 to TRBJ2-5; tentative D call: TRBD2 (6 bases). The germline CDR1 and CDR2 sequences are SGHDT and YYEEEE. The CDR3 length is 13 residues. The CDR3 reads CASSLSDGGLGYF. CDR3 coding DNA: TGTGCCAGCAGCTTGTCCGACGGGGGTCTGGGGTACTTT. The whole variable domain, remainder taken from reference TRBV5-6 and TRBJ2-5, is DAGVTQSPTHLIKTRGQQVTLRCSPKSGHDTVSWYQQALGQGPQFIFQYYEEEERQRGNFPDRFSGHQFPNYSSELNVNALLLGDSALYLCASSLSDGGLGYFGPGTRLLVL.

Note on this clonotype: As the CDR3 is not closed by the conserved phenylalanine or tryptophan, this likely results from a read error. The chain couples TRBV6-5 to TRBJ2-5, with D perhaps being TRBD1 or TRBD2 (6 bases each). Between the trimmed V and J ends, which lost 4 bases and 3 bases, there was a span of 12 bases. Germline V gives CDR1 MNHEY, CDR2 SVGAGI. CDR3 length equals 14 residues. This CDR3 is CASSLQGGEETQYL. In DNA, the CDR3 is TGTGCCAGCAGTTTACAGGGAGGAGAAGAGACCCAGTACCTC.

This chain connects TRBV5-1 to TRBJ2-3; D unresolved. Between the trimmed V and J ends, which lost 9 bases and 2 bases, there was a span of 19 bases. This CDR3 has 15 residues. Germline CDR1 is SGHRS and CDR2 is YFSETQ. Here the CDR3 reads CATRWASSPTDTQYF. The CDR3 DNA reads as TGCGCCACCAGGTGGGCATCGTCGCCCACAGATACGCAGTATTTT. Combining the CDR3 with reference TRBV5-1 and TRBJ2-3 gives the whole variable domain KAGVTQTPRYLIKTRGQQVTLSCSPISGHRSVSWYQQTPGQGLQFLFEYFSETQRNKGNFPGRFSGRQFSNSRSEMNVSTLELGDSALYLCATRWASSPTDTQYFGPGTRLTVL.

CDR3 loop: CASSLKGTLSYEQYF. The CDR3 nucleotides are TGTGCCAGCAGCTTGAAGGGGACCCTTTCCTACGAGCAGTACTTC. The V call is TRBV5-4, the J call TRBJ2-7, with D perhaps being TRBD1 or TRBD2 (5 bases each). V was pared by 1 base and J by 1 base, with 12 bases between. The CDR3 is 15 amino acids. Germline CDR1 reads SGHNT; CDR2 reads YYREEE (reference sequence).